These T cell receptor beta chains were read from a single sample in a study of blood T cell repertoires in COVID-19. Sequencing used immunoSEQ multiplex PCR; TCRdb keeps in-frame clones, though not all of them. The sample includes approximately 210,000 clones, 86% seen only once; the top ten take 11%. Sequencing was performed on peripheral blood. These receptors all come from a man over 45 with COVID-19, enrolled during active disease. CDR3s include the opening cysteine and the closing phenylalanine or tryptophan. Each record gives: D gene, clone size, J gene, V gene, CDR3 protein, CDR3 DNA. The D gene is left open where the match is weak. The listing skips clone size in some rows; elsewhere it reads once, few, many or a size class.

>TRBD2|once|TRBJ2-7|TRBV29-1
CSAGLVREQYF
TGCAGCGCGGGACTAGTTCGCGAGCAGTACTTC
>TRBD1|.|TRBJ1-5|TRBV5-6
CASSRQGRNQPQHF
TGTGCCAGCAGCCGACAGGGTCGGAATCAGCCCCAGCATTTT
>.|.|TRBJ2-2|TRBV29-1
CSADITNTGELFF
TGCAGCGCCGACATAACGAACACCGGGGAGCTGTTTTTT
>.|.|TRBJ2-7|TRBV12-2
CASRLGDRESYEQYF
TGTGCAAGTCGCTTGGGAGACAGGGAAAGTTACGAGCAGTACTTC
>TRBD1|.|TRBJ2-1|TRBV7-3
CASSPTDRGGYNEQFF
TGTGCCAGCAGCCCGACGGACAGGGGCGGGTACAATGAGCAGTTCTTC
>TRBD2|.|TRBJ2-7|TRBV11-2
CASSWSGGSSYEQYF
TGTGCCAGCAGCTGGAGTGGCGGGAGTTCTTACGAGCAGTACTTC
>TRBD2|.|TRBJ2-7|TRBV7-8
CASSFGLGSYEQYF
TGTGCCAGCAGCTTCGGACTAGGCAGCTACGAGCAGTACTTC
>TRBD1|once|TRBJ2-7|TRBV25-1
CASSESGQFYEQYF
TGTGCCAGCAGTGAATCGGGACAGTTCTACGAGCAGTACTTC
>.|.|TRBJ1-2|TRBV7-9
CASSLGVGEGGHGYTF
TGTGCCAGCAGCTTAGGAGTCGGGGAAGGCGGGCATGGCTACACCTTC
>.|.|TRBJ1-3|TRBV28
CASRRQSSGNTIYF
TGTGCCAGCAGACGACAGAGCTCTGGAAACACCATATATTTT
>.|.|TRBJ1-6|TRBV25-1
CASSESGGSYNSPLHF
TGTGCCAGCAGTGAATCGGGGGGATCCTATAATTCACCCCTCCACTTT
>.|.|TRBJ2-7|TRBV5-4
CASSLRGSYEQYF
TGTGCCAGCAGCTTAAGGGGTTCCTACGAGCAGTACTTC
>.|.|TRBJ2-1|TRBV11-2
CASSLEHLGFNEQFF
TGTGCCAGCAGCTTAGAACACCTAGGATTCAATGAGCAGTTCTTC
>.|.|TRBJ1-1|TRBV4-3
CASSQHQSGTNTEAFF
TGCGCCAGCAGCCAGCACCAATCCGGGACTAACACTGAAGCTTTCTTT
>.|.|TRBJ2-7|TRBV6-5
CASSYSPGGVSYEQYF
TGTGCCAGCAGTTACTCCCCCGGGGGTGTCTCCTACGAGCAGTACTTC
>.|.|TRBJ2-5|TRBV7-6
CASSFATGRGETQYF
TGTGCCAGCAGTTTCGCAACAGGGAGGGGAGAGACCCAGTACTTC
>.|.|TRBJ1-2|TRBV2
CASKFSYGYTF
TGTGCCAGCAAGTTTAGCTATGGCTACACCTTC
>TRBD1|.|TRBJ1-5|TRBV20-1
CSASKDREKYQPQHF
TGCAGTGCTAGTAAGGACAGGGAAAAGTATCAGCCCCAGCATTTT
>TRBD2|.|TRBJ2-7|TRBV7-2
CASSLELAGAHEQYF
TGTGCCAGCAGCTTAGAGCTAGCGGGAGCCCACGAGCAGTACTTC
>.|.|TRBJ2-7|TRBV3-1/TRBV3-2
CASSQRRAGLSYEQYF
TGTGCCAGCAGCCAGAGGCGAGCGGGTCTCTCCTACGAGCAGTACTTC
>TRBD2|once|TRBJ2-3|TRBV9
CASSLTSGSGSDTQYF
TGTGCCAGCAGCCTGACTAGCGGGAGTGGTTCAGATACGCAGTATTTT
>TRBD1|.|TRBJ1-1|TRBV5-8
CASSRKQGVYTEAFF
TGTGCCAGCAGCCGAAAACAGGGGGTATACACTGAAGCTTTCTTT
>.|.|TRBJ2-2|TRBV6-5
CASTIQYTGELFF
TGTGCCAGCACGATACAGTACACCGGGGAGCTGTTTTTT
>.|.|TRBJ2-5|TRBV20-1
CSASPTQGTQYF
TGCAGTGCTAGTCCTACCCAGGGGACCCAGTACTTC
>TRBD1|.|TRBJ1-5|TRBV18
CASSLSGGRNNQPQHF
TGTGCCAGCTCACTATCAGGGGGACGAAACAATCAGCCCCAGCATTTT
>TRBD1|.|TRBJ1-2|TRBV5-6
CASSWTGAAPYGYTF
TGTGCCAGCAGCTGGACAGGGGCAGCACCCTATGGCTACACCTTC